This T cell receptor (beta chain) was identified during a study of siplizumab effects on memory and regulatory T cells. Findings and caveats of the study: Under siplizumab, an average roughly 70% of mappable alloreactive CD4+ clones were Treg-derived, compared with roughly 27% in controls. Unstimulated naive T cells seemed to show more diversity than memory cells did, and they also seemed to be among the major contributors to the alloresponse.

Note on this clone: Its antigen is unknown.

Here immunoSEQ multiplex PCR was the method, and the copy in TCRdb shows in-frame clones only, minus some. The top ten hold around 1.1% of the sample, which has roughly 100,000 clones, more than 85% seen once. The CDR3 totals 14 residues. Germline-derived CDR1 and CDR2 are SNHLY and FYNNEI. Germline trimming cut 4 bases from V and 5 bases from J; bases unmatched to any gene: 5. J is TRBJ1-2 and V is TRBV2, with 9 bases matching TRBD1. Sequenced material: CD4+ T cells sorted from blood. The TCR originated in a human donor in good health. The CDR3 nucleotides are TGTGCCAGCAGTGGAAGGGACAGGGCGTATGGCTACACCTTC. It specifies CASSGRDRAYGYTF.